A single TCR beta chain is shown here with its context. The data derive from a study of cytomegalovirus exposure and HLA in healthy donors. Across the study: Earlier work reported approximately 110 million unique TCR beta sequences from some 170 million T cells.

Donors consisted of healthy bone marrow donors. The PCR employed 60 Vbeta primers together with 13 Jbeta primers. The method was immunoSEQ multiplex PCR; TCRdb's version includes in-frame clones alone and lacks a portion of them. Counted here are some 150,000 clones, around 80% occurring once; the ten biggest clones make up approximately 4.2%. CDR1 and CDR2 from the germline V gene are MDHEN and SYDVKM. CDR3 size: 16 residues. The V gene end was trimmed by 1 base and the J gene end by 5 bases; junction bases not matched to a gene: 8. Sequencing was carried out using PBMCs. V usage is TRBV28 and J usage is TRBJ1-5; 7 nucleotides match TRBD1. The sequence was obtained from a woman in her 40s in good health and CMV-seropositive. The CDR3 protein is CASSLFMDRSYQPQHF. The CDR3 nucleotides are TGTGCCAGCAGTTTATTTATGGACAGGAGCTATCAGCCCCAGCATTTT. Full variable domain (remainder filled in from reference TRBV28 and TRBJ1-5): DVKVTQSSRYLVKRTGEKVFLECVQDMDHENMFWYRQDPGLGLRLIYFSYDVKMKEKGDIPEGYSVSREKKERFSLILESASTNQTSMYLCASSLFMDRSYQPQHFGDGTRLSIL.